This T cell receptor beta chain was sequenced during a study of T cells after yellow fever vaccination. General study points: Some clonotypes were seen in both the CD4 and the CD8 compartments. These made up a small share and likely arose from convergent recombination.

The CDR3 totals 16 residues. Trimming left V 2 bases short and J 7 bases short, with 17 bases between. TCRdb reprocessed the 5' RACE reads with MiXCR, giving one entry per CDR3 protein. The sample consists of 55,000 or so distinct CDR3 sequences, more than 6.5% of them appearing once. The gene calls are TRBV12-3 or TRBV12-4 and TRBJ2-2; TRBD1 is a possible D gene (7 bases). The source is a man younger than 35 who received the YFV17D yellow fever vaccine. The sample was CD8+ T cells not binding an NS4B(214-222) dextramer, sorted from PBMCs, taken 35 to 50 days after the first yellow fever vaccination. CDR3 bases: TGTGCCAGCAGTTTAAGGCAGGGGGGATATGGCGGGGAGCTGTTTTTT. As protein: CASSLRQGGYGGELFF.